Detailed here is one T cell receptor beta chain. The table came from immunoSEQ multiplex PCR; TCRdb's copy has only in-frame clones and leaves some out. This table has 210,000 or so clones, about 83% appearing once. This CDR3 region has 15 residues. Trimming cost V 2 bases and J 8 bases, with 13 bases left between them. The V gene's germline CDR1 is MNHNS and CDR2 SASEGT. These data come from a study of blood T cell repertoires in COVID-19. Study information: PBMCs, B-cell-depleted T cells, or T cells were the source of the cDNA or gDNA that made up the material.

The study assigned cohorts using participant-reported clinical history. A COVID-19 case was met by exposed participants within 2 weeks before study entry. The V call is TRBV6-1, the J call TRBJ1-6, with D unclear. This clonotype originated in a woman aged 50 to 65 who had been exposed to COVID-19. The sample comprised PBMCs or T cells enriched from blood (not recorded which). The CDR3, as DNA: TGTGCCAGCAGTGAAACGAGGGCCAGCTATTCACCCCTCCACTTT. Amino acids: CASSETRASYSPLHF.